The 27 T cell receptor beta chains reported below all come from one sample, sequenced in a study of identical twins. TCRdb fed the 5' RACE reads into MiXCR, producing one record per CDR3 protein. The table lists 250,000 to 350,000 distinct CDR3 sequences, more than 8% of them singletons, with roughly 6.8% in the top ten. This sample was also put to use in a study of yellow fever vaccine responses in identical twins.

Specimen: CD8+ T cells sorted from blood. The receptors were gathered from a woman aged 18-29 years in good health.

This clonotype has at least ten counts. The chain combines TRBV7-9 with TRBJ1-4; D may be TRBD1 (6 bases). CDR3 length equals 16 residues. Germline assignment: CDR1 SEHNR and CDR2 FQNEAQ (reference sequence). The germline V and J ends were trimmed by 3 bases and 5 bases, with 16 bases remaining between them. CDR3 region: CASSLGLGGPNEKLFF. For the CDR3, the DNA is TGTGCCAGCAGCTTGGGCTTGGGGGGCCCAAATGAAAAACTGTTTTTT. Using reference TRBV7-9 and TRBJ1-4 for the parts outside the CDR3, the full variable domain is DTGVSQNPRHKITKRGQNVTFRCDPISEHNRLYWYRQTLGQGPEFLTYFQNEAQLEKSRLLSDRFSAERPKGSFSTLEIQRTEQGDSAMYLCASSLGLGGPNEKLFFGSGTQLSVL.

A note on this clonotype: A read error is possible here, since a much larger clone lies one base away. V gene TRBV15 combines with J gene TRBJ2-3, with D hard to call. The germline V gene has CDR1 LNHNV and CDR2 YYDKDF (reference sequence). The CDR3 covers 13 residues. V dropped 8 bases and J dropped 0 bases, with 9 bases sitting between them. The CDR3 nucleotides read TGTGCCACCGGCCCTGGGAGCACAGATACGCAGTATTTT. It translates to CATGPGSTDTQYF.

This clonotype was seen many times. This CDR3 is CASTPGGTYQPQHF. DNA of the CDR3: TGTGCCAGCACCCCAGGGGGGACCTATCAGCCCCAGCATTTT. The V gene is TRBV12-3 or TRBV12-4, the J gene TRBJ1-5; 7 bases map to TRBD1. V lost 7 bases, J lost 5 bases, and 8 bases stayed unmatched. The CDR3 runs 14 residues.

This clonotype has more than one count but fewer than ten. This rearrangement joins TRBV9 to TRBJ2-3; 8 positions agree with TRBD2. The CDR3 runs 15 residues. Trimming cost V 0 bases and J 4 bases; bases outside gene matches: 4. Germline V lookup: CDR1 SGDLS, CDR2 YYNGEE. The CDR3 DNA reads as TGTGCCAGCAGCGTAGGGGGACTAGGCCCAGATACGCAGTATTTT. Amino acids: CASSVGGLGPDTQYF.

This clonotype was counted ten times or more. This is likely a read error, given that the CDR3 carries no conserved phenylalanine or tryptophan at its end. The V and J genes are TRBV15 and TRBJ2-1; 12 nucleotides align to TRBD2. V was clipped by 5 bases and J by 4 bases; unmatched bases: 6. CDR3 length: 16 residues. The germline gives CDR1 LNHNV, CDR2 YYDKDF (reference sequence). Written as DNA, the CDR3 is TGTGCCACCAGCTCCCGGACTAGCGGGAAGTACAATGAGCAGTTCCTC. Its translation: CATSSRTSGKYNEQFL.

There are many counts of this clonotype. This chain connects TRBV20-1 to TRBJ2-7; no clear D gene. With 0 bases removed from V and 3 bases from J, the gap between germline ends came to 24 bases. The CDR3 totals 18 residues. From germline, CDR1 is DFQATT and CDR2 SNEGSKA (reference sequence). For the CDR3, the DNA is TGCAGTGCTAGAGATAACGTAAGGACGAGTAGACTCCTCTACGAGCAGTACTTC. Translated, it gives CSARDNVRTSRLLYEQYF.

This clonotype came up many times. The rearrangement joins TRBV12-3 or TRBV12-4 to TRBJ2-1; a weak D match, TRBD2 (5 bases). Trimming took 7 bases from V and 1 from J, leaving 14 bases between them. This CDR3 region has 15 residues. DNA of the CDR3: TGTGCCAGCATTCGCGGGCTGACTTCCTACAATGAGCAGTTCTTC. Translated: CASIRGLTSYNEQFF.

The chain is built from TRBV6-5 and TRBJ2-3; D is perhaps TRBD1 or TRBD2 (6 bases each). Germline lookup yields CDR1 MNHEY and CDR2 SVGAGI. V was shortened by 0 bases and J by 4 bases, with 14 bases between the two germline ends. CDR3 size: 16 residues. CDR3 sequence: CASSYSKGGWADTQYF. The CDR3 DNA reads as TGTGCCAGCAGTTACTCAAAGGGGGGCTGGGCAGATACGCAGTATTTT.

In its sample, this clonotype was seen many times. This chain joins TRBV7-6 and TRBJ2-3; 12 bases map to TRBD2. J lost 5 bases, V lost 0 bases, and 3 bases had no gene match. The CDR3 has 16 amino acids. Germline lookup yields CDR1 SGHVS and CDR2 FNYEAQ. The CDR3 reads CASSLAPSGGGDTQYF. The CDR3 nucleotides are TGTGCCAGCAGCTTAGCGCCTAGCGGGGGGGGAGATACGCAGTATTTT.

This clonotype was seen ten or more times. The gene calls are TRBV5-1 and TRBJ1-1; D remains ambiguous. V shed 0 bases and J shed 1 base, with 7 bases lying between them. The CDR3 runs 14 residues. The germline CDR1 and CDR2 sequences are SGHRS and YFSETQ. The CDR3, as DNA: TGCGCCAGCAGCTTGGATCTAGAGAACACTGAAGCTTTCTTT. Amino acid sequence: CASSLDLENTEAFF.

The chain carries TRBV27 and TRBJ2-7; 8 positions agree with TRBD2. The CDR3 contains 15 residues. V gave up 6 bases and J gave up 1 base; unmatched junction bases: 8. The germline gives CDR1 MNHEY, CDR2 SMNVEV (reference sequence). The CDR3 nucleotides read TGTGCCAGCAGCCCGGGACTAGTGGCGTCCTACGAGCAGTACTTC. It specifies CASSPGLVASYEQYF.

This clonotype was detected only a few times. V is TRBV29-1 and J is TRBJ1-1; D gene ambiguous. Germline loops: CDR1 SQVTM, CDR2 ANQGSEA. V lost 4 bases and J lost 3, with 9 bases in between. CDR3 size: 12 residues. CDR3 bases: TGCAGCGTTGTGGCCAGTGACACTGAAGCTTTCTTT. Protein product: CSVVASDTEAFF.

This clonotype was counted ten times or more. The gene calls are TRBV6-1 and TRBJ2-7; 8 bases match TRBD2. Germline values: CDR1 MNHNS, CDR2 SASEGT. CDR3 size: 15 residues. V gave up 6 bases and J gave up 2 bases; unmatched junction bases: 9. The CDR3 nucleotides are TGTGCCAGCAGCCCCACCATGGGACTAGCCTACGAGCAGTACTTC. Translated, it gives CASSPTMGLAYEQYF.

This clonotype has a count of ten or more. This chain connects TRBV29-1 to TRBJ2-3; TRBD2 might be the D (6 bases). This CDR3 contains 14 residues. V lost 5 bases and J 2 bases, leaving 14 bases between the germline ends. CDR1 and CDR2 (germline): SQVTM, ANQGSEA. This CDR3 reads CSVYPGTFTDTQYF. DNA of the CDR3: TGCAGCGTTTATCCGGGGACTTTCACAGATACGCAGTATTTT.

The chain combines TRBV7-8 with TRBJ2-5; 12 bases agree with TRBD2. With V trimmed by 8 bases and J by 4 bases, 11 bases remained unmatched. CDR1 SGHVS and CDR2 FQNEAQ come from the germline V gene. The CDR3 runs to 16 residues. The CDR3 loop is CASGTSGLTGAETQYF. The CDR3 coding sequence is TGTGCCAGCGGGACTAGCGGGCTTACCGGAGCAGAGACCCAGTACTTC.

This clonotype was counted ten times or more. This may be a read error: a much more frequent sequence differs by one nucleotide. CDR3 loop: CVSSPQGGGYGYTF. CDR3 DNA sequence: TGTGTCAGCAGTCCACAGGGCGGGGGCTATGGCTACACCTTC. V gene TRBV6-1 combines with J gene TRBJ1-2, with a tentative D call TRBD1 (6 bases). This CDR3 has 14 amino acids. The germline gives CDR1 MNHNS, CDR2 SASEGT.

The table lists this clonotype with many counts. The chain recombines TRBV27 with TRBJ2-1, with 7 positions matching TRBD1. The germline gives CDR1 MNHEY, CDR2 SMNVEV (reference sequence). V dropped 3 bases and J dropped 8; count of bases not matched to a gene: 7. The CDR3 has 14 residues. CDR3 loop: CASSLGRQGDEQFF. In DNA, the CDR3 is TGTGCCAGCAGTTTGGGGCGACAGGGCGATGAGCAGTTCTTC.

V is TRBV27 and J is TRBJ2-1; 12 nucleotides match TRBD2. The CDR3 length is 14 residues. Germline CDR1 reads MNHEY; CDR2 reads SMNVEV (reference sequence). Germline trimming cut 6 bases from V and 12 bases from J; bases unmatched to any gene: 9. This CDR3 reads CASSATSGRLGQFF. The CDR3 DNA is TGTGCCAGCAGCGCAACTAGCGGGAGGTTGGGGCAGTTCTTC.

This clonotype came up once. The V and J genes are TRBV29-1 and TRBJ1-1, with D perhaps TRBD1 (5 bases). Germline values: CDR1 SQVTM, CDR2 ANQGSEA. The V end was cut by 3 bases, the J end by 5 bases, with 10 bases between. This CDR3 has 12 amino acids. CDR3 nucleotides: TGCAGCGTTGACGTGGGGGGAACTGAAGCTTTCTTT. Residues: CSVDVGGTEAFF.

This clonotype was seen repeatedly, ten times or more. CDR3 sequence reads: CASSHGPSGISSYNEQFF. CDR3 bases: TGTGCCAGCAGCCATGGGCCTAGCGGAATCAGCTCCTACAATGAGCAGTTCTTC. The chain uses TRBV6-1 and TRBJ2-1; 7 bases map to TRBD2. The junction had 14 bases not matched to a gene; V was cut back by 6 bases and J by 0 bases. Germline V gene sequence: CDR1 MNHNS, CDR2 SASEGT. This CDR3 region has 18 residues.

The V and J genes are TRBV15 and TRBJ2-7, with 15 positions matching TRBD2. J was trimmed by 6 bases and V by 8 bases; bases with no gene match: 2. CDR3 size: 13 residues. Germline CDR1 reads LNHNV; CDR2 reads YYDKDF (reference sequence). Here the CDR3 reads CATRTSGRGEQYF. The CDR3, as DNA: TGTGCCACCCGGACTAGCGGGAGGGGCGAGCAGTACTTC.

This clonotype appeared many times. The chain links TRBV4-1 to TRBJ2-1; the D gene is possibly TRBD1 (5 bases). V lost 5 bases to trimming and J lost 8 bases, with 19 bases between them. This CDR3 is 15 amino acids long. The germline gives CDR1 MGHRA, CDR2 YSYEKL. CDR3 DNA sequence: TGCGCCAGCAGCACTTTAGGGGTCCTTCGCGATGAGCAGTTCTTC. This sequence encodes CASSTLGVLRDEQFF.

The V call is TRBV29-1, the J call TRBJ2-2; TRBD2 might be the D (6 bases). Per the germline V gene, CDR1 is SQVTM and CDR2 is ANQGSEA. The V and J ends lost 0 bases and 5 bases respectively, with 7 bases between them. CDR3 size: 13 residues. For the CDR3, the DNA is TGCAGCGTTGAAGATGGGGGGACCGGGGAGCTGTTTTTT. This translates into CSVEDGGTGELFF.

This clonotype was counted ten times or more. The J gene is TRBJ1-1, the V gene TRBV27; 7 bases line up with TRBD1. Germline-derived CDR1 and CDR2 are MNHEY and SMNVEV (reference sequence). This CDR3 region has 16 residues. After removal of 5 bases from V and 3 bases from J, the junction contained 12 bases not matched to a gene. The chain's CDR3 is CASSDRDPTVDTEAFF. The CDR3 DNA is TGTGCCAGCAGTGACAGGGACCCGACCGTCGACACTGAAGCTTTCTTT.

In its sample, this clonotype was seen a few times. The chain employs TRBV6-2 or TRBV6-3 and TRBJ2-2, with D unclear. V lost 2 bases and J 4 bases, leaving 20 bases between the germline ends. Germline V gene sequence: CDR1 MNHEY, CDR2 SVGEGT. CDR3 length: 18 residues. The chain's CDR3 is CASSYVAPSGFRTGELFF. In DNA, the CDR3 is TGTGCCAGCAGTTACGTCGCTCCTTCTGGGTTTCGCACCGGGGAGCTGTTTTTT.

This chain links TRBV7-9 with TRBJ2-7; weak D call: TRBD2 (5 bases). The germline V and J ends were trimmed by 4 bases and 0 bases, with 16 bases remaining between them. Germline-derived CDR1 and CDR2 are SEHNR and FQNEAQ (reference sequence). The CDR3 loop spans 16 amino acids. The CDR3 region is CASSSLGGGSSYEQYF. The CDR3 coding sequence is TGTGCCAGCAGCTCCTTAGGTGGCGGGTCCTCCTACGAGCAGTACTTC.

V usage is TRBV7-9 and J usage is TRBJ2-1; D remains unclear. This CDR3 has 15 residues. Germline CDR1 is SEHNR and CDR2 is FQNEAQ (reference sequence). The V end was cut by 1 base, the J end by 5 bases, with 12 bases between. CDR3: CASSLGPKQHNEQFF. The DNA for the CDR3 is TGTGCCAGCAGCTTAGGCCCGAAACAACACAATGAGCAGTTCTTC. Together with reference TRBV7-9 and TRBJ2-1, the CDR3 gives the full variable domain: DTGVSQNPRHKITKRGQNVTFRCDPISEHNRLYWYRQTLGQGPEFLTYFQNEAQLEKSRLLSDRFSAERPKGSFSTLEIQRTEQGDSAMYLCASSLGPKQHNEQFFGPGTRLTVL.